The entry below gives a single T cell receptor (beta chain) sequence along with its context. TCRdb processed the RT-PCR reads anew with MiXCR; each CDR3 protein has one entry. This table holds a few hundred thousand distinct CDR3 sequences, around 13% found once. This sample stems from a study of response to subunit inactivated influenza vaccine. CDR1 is SGHTA, CDR2 FQGNSA, per germline. The CDR3 totals 18 residues. Unmatched junction bases numbered 19, after V lost 7 bases and J lost 7 bases. The sequence came from a middle-aged man who received an inactivated influenza vaccine. The V and J genes are TRBV7-2 and TRBJ2-1; 10 nucleotides align to TRBD1. Sequencing used PBMCs from blood, obtained roughly 12 days after vaccination. CDR3 bases: TGTGCCAGCACCCTAGGGCGGAGTAGGGACAGGGGTGCAAATGAGCAGTTCTTC. It codes for CASTLGRSRDRGANEQFF.